Listed below are T cell receptor beta chains from one sample, sequenced in a study of beta chain features in type 1 diabetes. The method was immunoSEQ multiplex PCR; TCRdb's version includes in-frame clones alone and lacks a portion of them. The repertoire holds 100,000 to 150,000 clones, with 17% as singletons. Sequencing used central memory CD4+ T cells from blood. These receptors were obtained from a man aged 18 to 35 with type 1 diabetes. Both conserved end residues are part of each CDR3. Each record gives: J gene, D gene, clone size, V gene, CDR3 protein, CDR3 DNA. The D gene is left open where the match is weak. Some rows mark clone size as missing; the rest say once, few, many or name a class of expanded clone.

TRBJ2-3,-,few,TRBV11-2,CASSLGVTDTQYF,TGTGCCAGCAGCTTAGGCGTTACAGATACGCAGTATTTT
TRBJ1-5,-,many,TRBV29-1,CSVSETGKDQPQHF,TGCAGCGTAAGTGAAACAGGGAAGGATCAGCCCCAGCATTTT
TRBJ2-2,TRBD2,-,TRBV4-3,CASSQGTSRRTGELFF,TGCGCCAGCAGCCAAGGGACTAGCAGGAGAACCGGGGAGCTGTTTTTT
TRBJ2-5,TRBD1,few,TRBV28,CASSRWTGEETQYF,TGTGCCAGCAGTAGATGGACAGGGGAAGAGACCCAGTACTTC
TRBJ1-4,-,once,TRBV7-2,CASSQERHYEKLFF,TGCGCCAGCAGCCAAGAGCGACACTACGAAAAACTGTTTTTT
TRBJ2-1,-,few,TRBV7-9,CASSLDYSNNEQFF,TGTGCCAGCAGCTTAGATTACAGTAACAATGAGCAGTTCTTC
TRBJ2-1,-,many,TRBV5-1,CASSSKGDSYNEQFF,TGCGCCAGCAGCTCTAAGGGTGACTCCTACAATGAGCAGTTCTTC
TRBJ2-7,TRBD2,-,TRBV9,CASSVGTTLSYEQYF,TGTGCCAGCAGCGTTGGGACTACTCTCTCCTACGAGCAGTACTTC
TRBJ1-3,-,-,TRBV9,CASSPTGGNTIYF,TGTGCCAGCAGCCCTACGGGGGGAAACACCATATATTTT
TRBJ2-5,TRBD2,-,TRBV6-1,CASSEATSGGFKETQYF,TGTGCCAGCAGTGAAGCCACTAGCGGGGGGTTTAAAGAGACCCAGTACTTC
TRBJ2-3,-,-,TRBV10-1,CASSRYTDTQYF,TGCGCCAGCAGTAGGTACACAGATACGCAGTATTTT
TRBJ2-3,TRBD1,few,TRBV7-9,CASSFDRGLQYF,TGTGCCAGCAGCTTTGACAGGGGATTGCAGTATTTT
TRBJ2-7,-,many,TRBV7-9,CASSLTAAYEQYF,TGTGCCAGCAGCTTAACTGCAGCCTACGAGCAGTACTTC
TRBJ2-6,-,-,TRBV9,CASSVDSGANVLTF,TGTGCCAGCAGCGTCGACTCTGGGGCCAACGTCCTGACTTTC
TRBJ1-6,-,-,TRBV4-2,CASSGQNPLNSPLHF,TGTGCCAGCAGTGGCCAGAACCCACTTAATTCACCCCTCCACTTT
TRBJ2-3,-,-,TRBV7-9,CASSLAGADTQYF,TGTGCCAGCAGCTTAGCGGGAGCAGATACGCAGTATTTT
TRBJ2-5,TRBD1,-,TRBV5-4,CASSSGQGEETQYF,TGTGCCAGCAGCTCCGGACAGGGAGAGGAGACCCAGTACTTC
TRBJ1-5,-,few,TRBV5-1,CASSADSNQPQHF,TGCGCCAGCAGCGCCGATAGCAATCAGCCCCAGCATTTT
TRBJ2-7,-,many,TRBV7-9,CAGDEQYF,TGTGCCGGTGACGAGCAGTACTTC
TRBJ2-1,-,few,TRBV5-6,CASSRADANEQFF,TGTGCCAGCAGCAGGGCTGACGCGAATGAGCAGTTCTTC